Below are 4 T cell receptor beta chains sequenced from a single sample in a study of blood T cell repertoires in COVID-19. Clones were sequenced by immunoSEQ multiplex PCR, and TCRdb holds only the in-frame ones, with some missing. Of roughly 410,000 clones listed, approximately 89% are singletons. Sequencing used peripheral blood. These receptors were taken from a middle-aged woman with COVID-19, enrolled during active disease.

The rearrangement joins TRBV11-3 to TRBJ2-3; TRBD2 matches at 11 bases. CDR3 length: 17 amino acids. The junction had 6 bases not matched to a gene; V was cut back by 1 base and J by 3 bases. From germline, CDR1 is SGHNT and CDR2 YENEEA. The CDR3 nucleotides read TGTGCCAGCAGCTTAGCGCTAGCGGGAGGAGGGACAGATACGCAGTATTTT. As protein: CASSLALAGGGTDTQYF.

The chain carries TRBV3-1 (or the pseudogene TRBV3-2) and TRBJ2-7, with 10 bases aligning to TRBD1. Germline V CDR1 and CDR2: LGHDT, YNNKEL (reference sequence). CDR3 length: 14 amino acids. The trim removed 5 bases at V and 7 bases at J, leaving 8 bases unmatched. The CDR3, as DNA: TGTGCCAGCAGCTTATCGGACAGGGGGAAAGAGCAGTACTTC. Residues: CASSLSDRGKEQYF.

This rearrangement joins TRBV5-5 to TRBJ1-4, with D possibly matching TRBD1 (6 bases). The CDR3 consists of 15 residues. CDR1 and CDR2 (germline): SGHKS, YYEKEE (reference sequence). Trimming pared 4 bases from V and 8 bases from J, leaving 18 bases between. The CDR3: CASSPDWGLPEKLFF. The DNA for the CDR3 is TGTGCCAGCAGCCCTGATTGGGGGCTACCGGAAAAACTGTTTTTT. Based on the CDR3 plus reference TRBV5-5 and TRBJ1-4, the full variable domain is DAGVTQSPTHLIKTRGQQVTLRCSPISGHKSVSWYQQVLGQGPQFIFQYYEKEERGRGNFPDRFSARQFPNYSSELNVNALLLGDSALYLCASSPDWGLPEKLFFGSGTQLSVL.

The V and J genes are TRBV6-6 and TRBJ1-1, with no clear D. The CDR3 consists of 15 residues. Trimming removed 3 bases from V and 0 bases from J, with 11 bases in between. The germline V gene has CDR1 MNHNY and CDR2 SVGAGI (reference sequence). CDR3 protein: CASSYVVRVNTEAFF. CDR3 coding DNA: TGTGCCAGCAGTTATGTGGTACGGGTGAACACTGAAGCTTTCTTT.